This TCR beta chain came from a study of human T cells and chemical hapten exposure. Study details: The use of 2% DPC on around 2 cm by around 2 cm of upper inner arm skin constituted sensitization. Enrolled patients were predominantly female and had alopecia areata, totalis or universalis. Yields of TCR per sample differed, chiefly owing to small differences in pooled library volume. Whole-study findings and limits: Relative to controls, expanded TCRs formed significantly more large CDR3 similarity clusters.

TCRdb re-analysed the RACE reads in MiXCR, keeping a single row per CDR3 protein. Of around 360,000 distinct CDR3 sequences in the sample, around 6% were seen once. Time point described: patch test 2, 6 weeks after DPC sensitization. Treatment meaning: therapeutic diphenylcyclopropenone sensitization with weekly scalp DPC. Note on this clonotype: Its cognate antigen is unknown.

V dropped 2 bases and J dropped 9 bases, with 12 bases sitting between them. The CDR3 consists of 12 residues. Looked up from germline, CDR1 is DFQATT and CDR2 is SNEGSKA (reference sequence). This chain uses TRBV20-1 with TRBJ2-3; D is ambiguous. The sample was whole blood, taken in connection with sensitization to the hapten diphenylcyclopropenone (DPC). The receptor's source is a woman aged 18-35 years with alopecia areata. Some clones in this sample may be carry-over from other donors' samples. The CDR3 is CSARIDSETQYF. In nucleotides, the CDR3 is TGCAGTGCTAGAATTGATAGTGAGACGCAGTATTTT.